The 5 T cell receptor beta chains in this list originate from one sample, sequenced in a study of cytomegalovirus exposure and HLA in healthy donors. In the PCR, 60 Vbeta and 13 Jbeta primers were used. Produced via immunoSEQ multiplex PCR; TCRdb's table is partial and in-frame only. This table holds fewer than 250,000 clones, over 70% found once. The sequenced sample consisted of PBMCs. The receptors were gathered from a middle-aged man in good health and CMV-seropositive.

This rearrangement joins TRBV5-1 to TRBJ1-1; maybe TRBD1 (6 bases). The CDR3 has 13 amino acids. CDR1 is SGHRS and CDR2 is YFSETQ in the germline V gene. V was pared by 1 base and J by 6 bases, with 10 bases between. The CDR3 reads CASSLRGAAEAFF. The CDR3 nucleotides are TGCGCCAGCAGCTTGCGGGGGGCAGCTGAAGCTTTCTTT.

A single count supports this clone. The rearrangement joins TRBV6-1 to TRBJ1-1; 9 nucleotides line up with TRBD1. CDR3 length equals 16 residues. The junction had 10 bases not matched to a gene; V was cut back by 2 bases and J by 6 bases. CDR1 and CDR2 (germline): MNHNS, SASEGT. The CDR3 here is CASSERTGVISAEAFF. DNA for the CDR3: TGTGCCAGCAGTGAAAGGACAGGGGTCATTTCCGCTGAAGCTTTCTTT.

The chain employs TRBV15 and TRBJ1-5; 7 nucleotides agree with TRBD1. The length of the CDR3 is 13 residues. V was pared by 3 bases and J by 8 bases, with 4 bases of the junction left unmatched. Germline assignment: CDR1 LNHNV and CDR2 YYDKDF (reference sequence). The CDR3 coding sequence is TGTGCCACCAGCAGCACACAGGGGAAGCCCCAGCATTTT. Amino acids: CATSSTQGKPQHF.

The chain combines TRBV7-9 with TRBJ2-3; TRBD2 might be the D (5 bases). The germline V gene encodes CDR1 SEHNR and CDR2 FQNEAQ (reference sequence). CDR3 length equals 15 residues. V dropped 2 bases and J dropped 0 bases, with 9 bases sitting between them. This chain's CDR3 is CASSLLAASTDTQYF. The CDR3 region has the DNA TGTGCCAGCAGCTTACTAGCCGCCAGCACAGATACGCAGTATTTT.

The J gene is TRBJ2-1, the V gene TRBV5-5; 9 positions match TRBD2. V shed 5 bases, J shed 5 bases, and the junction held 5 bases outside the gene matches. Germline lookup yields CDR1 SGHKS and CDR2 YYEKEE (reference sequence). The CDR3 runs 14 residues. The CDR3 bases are TGTGCCAGCAGTAAGAGACTAGCGGACAATGAGCAGTTCTTC. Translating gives CASSKRLADNEQFF.